These T cell receptor beta chains were read from a single sample in a study of cytomegalovirus exposure and HLA in healthy donors. TCRdb keeps only in-frame clones here, not all; method: immunoSEQ multiplex PCR. The sample lists around 140,000 clones; about three quarters were seen once. The sequenced sample consisted of PBMCs. The receptors were sampled from a female donor in good health and CMV-seropositive. CDR3s include the opening cysteine and the closing phenylalanine or tryptophan. The D gene is left open where the match is weak. Expanded clones are given a class, and other clones once, few, many or no size at all.

CDR3 | DNA | J | size | D | V
CASSQQQGAADTQYF | TGTGCCAGCAGCCAACAGCAGGGGGCGGCAGATACGCAGTATTTT | TRBJ2-3 | NA | TRBD1 | TRBV28
CASSPSGVETQYF | TGTGCCAGTAGTCCTTCCGGGGTTGAGACCCAGTACTTC | TRBJ2-5 | NA | NA | TRBV19
CASSSPAGVGTGELFF | TGTGCCAGCAGCTCCCCCGCAGGGGTGGGTACCGGGGAGCTGTTTTTT | TRBJ2-2 | NA | NA | TRBV9
CASSLLAGTNTGELFF | TGCGCCAGCAGCCTCTTAGCGGGTACGAACACCGGGGAGCTGTTTTTT | TRBJ2-2 | NA | TRBD2 | TRBV5-1
CSVEAEAGPETQYF | TGCAGCGTTGAAGCGGAAGCGGGACCTGAGACCCAGTACTTC | TRBJ2-5 | NA | TRBD2 | TRBV29-1
CASRTSGVVETQYF | TGTGCCAGCAGAACAAGCGGGGTCGTGGAGACCCAGTACTTC | TRBJ2-5 | few | TRBD2 | TRBV28
CASSDLEGETQYF | TGTGCCAGCAGTGACTTAGAGGGAGAGACCCAGTACTTC | TRBJ2-5 | NA | NA | TRBV19
CASSLSGGDEQFF | TGTGCCAGCAGTTTATCTGGGGGGGATGAGCAGTTCTTC | TRBJ2-1 | NA | TRBD2 | TRBV27
CAISPEGSEQYF | TGTGCCATCAGCCCTGAGGGCAGCGAGCAGTACTTC | TRBJ2-7 | NA | NA | TRBV10-3
CASSFDRALETQYF | TGCGCCAGCAGTTTCGACAGGGCCCTAGAGACCCAGTACTTC | TRBJ2-5 | NA | TRBD1 | TRBV5-1
CASRASGGYSYEQYF | TGTGCCAGCAGGGCTAGCGGGGGGTACTCCTACGAGCAGTACTTC | TRBJ2-7 | NA | TRBD2 | TRBV6-5
CASSLAGDHTGELFF | TGCGCCAGCAGCTTGGCAGGGGACCACACCGGGGAGCTGTTTTTT | TRBJ2-2 | NA | NA | TRBV5-1
CASSLSGTGREQYF | TGTGCCAGCAGCTTGTCCGGGACAGGTCGAGAGCAGTACTTC | TRBJ2-7 | NA | TRBD1 | TRBV7-9
CATNGQNYNEQFF | TGTGCCACCAACGGACAGAATTACAATGAGCAGTTCTTC | TRBJ2-1 | few | NA | TRBV25-1
CACSGLAGPSSYNEQFF | TGTGCCTGTTCGGGACTAGCGGGGCCCAGCTCCTACAATGAGCAGTTCTTC | TRBJ2-1 | NA | TRBD2 | TRBV2
CASSYSTGRETQYF | TGTGCCAGCAGCTACTCTACAGGGCGAGAGACCCAGTACTTC | TRBJ2-5 | NA | NA | TRBV7-2
CASSLGIAVTDTQYF | TGTGCCAGCAGCTTGGGAATAGCGGTAACAGATACGCAGTATTTT | TRBJ2-3 | NA | NA | TRBV7-9
CASSELTGRNTEAFF | TGTGCCAGCAGTGAGCTGACAGGTAGAAACACTGAAGCTTTCTTT | TRBJ1-1 | NA | NA | TRBV2
CASRGQDYGYTF | TGTGCCAGCAGGGGACAGGACTATGGCTACACCTTC | TRBJ1-2 | NA | TRBD1 | TRBV2
CSAQNYGYTF | TGCAGTGCCCAAAACTATGGCTACACCTTC | TRBJ1-2 | NA | NA | TRBV20-1
CASTPDRATDTQYF | TGTGCCAGCACGCCGGACAGGGCGACAGATACGCAGTATTTT | TRBJ2-3 | once | TRBD1 | TRBV6-6
CASSLTSGRGNEQYF | TGTGCCAGCAGTCTCACTAGCGGGAGGGGCAACGAGCAGTACTTC | TRBJ2-7 | NA | TRBD2 | TRBV6-5
CAWNRQGGRPLHF | TGTGCCTGGAATCGACAGGGGGGAAGACCCCTCCACTTT | TRBJ1-6 | NA | TRBD1 | TRBV30
CAWRTSGLTYEQYF | TGTGCCTGGAGAACTAGCGGTCTGACCTACGAGCAGTACTTC | TRBJ2-7 | NA | TRBD2 | TRBV30
CASSQKPFGQMNTEAFF | TGTGCCAGCAGTCAGAAACCCTTCGGACAGATGAACACTGAAGCTTTCTTT | TRBJ1-1 | NA | NA | TRBV27
CASSPGGSADTQYF | TGCGCCAGCAGCCCTGGGGGGTCAGCAGATACGCAGTATTTT | TRBJ2-3 | NA | NA | TRBV5-1
CASSLTGKFGNTIYF | TGTGCCAGCAGCTTGACAGGGAAATTTGGAAACACCATATATTTT | TRBJ1-3 | NA | TRBD1 | TRBV14
CASRTTGTRYNEQFF | TGTGCCAGCAGAACCACCGGGACTCGCTACAATGAGCAGTTCTTC | TRBJ2-1 | NA | NA | TRBV7-2
CASSATLGDQPQHF | TGTGCCAGCAGTGCGACCCTGGGCGATCAGCCCCAGCATTTT | TRBJ1-5 | NA | NA | TRBV6-1
CASSLAGTGGWETQYF | TGTGCCAGCAGCTTAGCTGGGACAGGGGGCTGGGAGACCCAGTACTTC | TRBJ2-5 | NA | TRBD1 | TRBV11-2
CASSPETGFREKLFF | TGTGCCAGTAGTCCGGAGACAGGGTTTCGTGAAAAACTGTTTTTT | TRBJ1-4 | NA | TRBD1 | TRBV19
CASRKTGRNSPLHF | TGTGCCAGCAGAAAGACAGGTCGGAATTCACCCCTCCACTTT | TRBJ1-6 | few | NA | TRBV6-1
CASIRQGGGEAFF | TGTGCCAGTATACGACAGGGAGGAGGTGAAGCTTTCTTT | TRBJ1-1 | once | TRBD1 | TRBV19
CSASAPGGYTF | TGCAGTGCTAGCGCCCCGGGAGGCTACACCTTC | TRBJ1-2 | NA | NA | TRBV20-1
CASSTPTSGKGNTQYF | TGTGCCAGCAGTACCCCGACTAGCGGGAAGGGTAATACGCAGTATTTT | TRBJ2-3 | NA | TRBD2 | TRBV6-6